This T cell receptor beta chain was identified in a study of chemoradiotherapy in HPV16-positive cancers. Study details: Two HPV16-positive patients' cells yielded candidate HPV-specific clones and common motifs.

The CDR3 consists of 15 residues. V dropped 4 bases and J dropped 7 bases, with 16 bases sitting between them. The V gene's germline CDR1 is SGHAT and CDR2 FQNNGV. General study findings and limits: Better recurrence-free survival went with HPV-responsive T-cell expansion in HPV16-positive patients.

The assay was immunoSEQ multiplex PCR, and TCRdb's table has in-frame clones only and misses some. The sample has fewer than 15,000 clones; roughly 64% are singletons. On this clone: The antigen is unknown.

The source of this sequence is a human donor with HPV-associated anogenital cancer. The V and J genes are TRBV11-2 and TRBJ1-4, with a weak D call TRBD1 (6 bases). The biological material was taken from a patient who underwent chemoradiotherapy. Written as DNA, the CDR3 is TGTGCCAGCAGCTCCCGACAGGCCCGTGGTGAAAAACTGTTTTTT. As protein: CASSSRQARGEKLFF.